One and the same sample provided the 25 T cell receptor beta chains below, sequenced in a study of blood T cells in healthy people across ages. With a J-beta primer mix and a sample-barcoded 5' primer, a second PCR ran about 7 to 11 cycles. TCRdb independently ran MiXCR on the 5' RACE reads; one entry per CDR3 protein. Altogether 850,000 to 1,100,000 distinct CDR3 sequences are present, 35% to 45% being singletons, with the ten largest covering around 12%. The sample taken for sequencing was blood. Receptors were obtained from a man younger than 35 in good health.

This rearrangement joins TRBV4-3 to TRBJ2-3; D possibly corresponds to TRBD1 (6 bases). The CDR3 is made up of 16 amino acids. V was shortened by 4 bases and J by 0 bases, with 14 bases between the two germline ends. Germline V gene data show CDR1 as LGHNA and CDR2 as YSLEER. This CDR3 is CASSRPLGASTDTQYF. For the CDR3, the DNA is TGCGCCAGCAGCCGCCCTTTGGGGGCGAGCACAGATACGCAGTATTTT.

This clonotype was recorded at least ten times. The chain carries TRBV12-3 or TRBV12-4 and TRBJ2-3; D unclear. V lost 2 bases, J lost 4 bases, and 13 bases lay in between. The CDR3 has 15 residues. CDR3 in DNA: TGTGCCAGCAGTTTATGGCTATCGGCGGCAGATACGCAGTATTTT. Its protein product is CASSLWLSAADTQYF.

Points on this clonotype: This may be a read error, as it is one base from a much larger clone. This chain uses TRBV12-3 or TRBV12-4 with TRBJ2-3; tentative D call: TRBD2 (5 bases). This CDR3 spans 11 amino acids. CDR3 nucleotide sequence: TGTGTCAGCAGCCGGGGTAATACGCAGTATTTT. Encoded protein: CVSSRGNTQYF.

The table lists this clonotype with a few counts. V gene TRBV27 combines with J gene TRBJ1-1, with D hard to call. This CDR3 region has 15 residues. Looked up from germline, CDR1 is MNHEY and CDR2 is SMNVEV (reference sequence). With 2 bases removed from V and 3 bases from J, the gap between germline ends came to 13 bases. CDR3 sequence reads: CASSLVGRRDTEAFF. DNA for the CDR3: TGTGCCAGCAGTTTAGTTGGCAGGCGGGACACTGAAGCTTTCTTT.

V is TRBV6-1 and J is TRBJ2-3; TRBD2 matches 15 bases. The CDR3 loop spans 19 amino acids. The germline V gene has CDR1 MNHNS and CDR2 SASEGT. The trim removed 5 bases at V and 0 bases at J, leaving 9 bases unmatched. For the CDR3, the DNA is TGTGCCAGCAGTCCTGGACTAGCGGGGGGGATACTTAGCACAGATACGCAGTATTTT. As protein: CASSPGLAGGILSTDTQYF.

DNA for the CDR3: TGCAGTGCTAGAGAGGCAGCGTCCTACGAGCAGTACTTC. Protein product: CSAREAASYEQYF. The chain joins TRBV20-1 to TRBJ2-7; D is unclear. Trimming took off 0 bases at V and 1 base at J, with 7 bases between the two ends. This CDR3 is 13 amino acids long. Germline loops: CDR1 DFQATT, CDR2 SNEGSKA (reference sequence).

The rearrangement uses TRBV7-9 and TRBJ2-5; tentatively, D is TRBD1 (6 bases). In germline, CDR1 is SEHNR, CDR2 FQNEAQ (reference sequence). V lost 5 bases to trimming and J lost 3 bases, with 13 bases between them. The length of the CDR3 is 14 residues. The CDR3 reads CASSKWTDEETQYF. DNA for the CDR3: TGTGCCAGCAGCAAATGGACAGATGAAGAGACCCAGTACTTC.

CDR3 DNA: TGCGCCAGCAGCTACCGAACAGGTTCGGAGACCCAGTACTTC. It encodes CASSYRTGSETQYF. The rearrangement links TRBV5-1 to TRBJ2-5, with a weak D call TRBD1 (5 bases). The CDR3 runs 14 residues. Germline CDR1 reads SGHRS; CDR2 reads YFSETQ. Trimming left V 3 bases short and J 5 bases short, with 14 bases between.

The chain joins TRBV9 to TRBJ2-1, with 9 bases that match TRBD2. The CDR3 sequence is 16 residues long. Germline V gene lookup returns CDR1 SGDLS and CDR2 YYNGEE. V gave up 4 bases and J gave up 7 bases; unmatched junction bases: 12. DNA of the CDR3: TGTGCCAGCAGCTCCCCCTTGGGGACTAGCAGAAATGAGCAGTTCTTC. Translated: CASSSPLGTSRNEQFF.

The chain combines TRBV12-3 or TRBV12-4 with TRBJ1-2; the D is unclear. The V end was cut by 7 bases, the J end by 1 base, with 16 bases between. The CDR3 is 15 amino acids. CDR3 nucleotide sequence: TGTGCCAGCACCGATGTAGAAGGCTTTAACTATGGCTACACCTTC. Protein: CASTDVEGFNYGYTF.

The chain carries TRBV15 and TRBJ2-3; D remains unclear. Germline V gene sequence: CDR1 LNHNV, CDR2 YYDKDF (reference sequence). This CDR3 contains 16 residues. The V end was cut by 3 bases, the J end by 3 bases, with 16 bases between. The CDR3 spells CATSSPLTRATDTQYF. The DNA for the CDR3 is TGTGCCACCAGCAGTCCTCTGACAAGGGCGACAGATACGCAGTATTTT.

A few counts support this clonotype. The chain joins TRBV5-1 to TRBJ1-2; unclear D gene. V shed 4 bases and J shed 0 bases, with 7 bases lying between them. CDR3 length equals 13 residues. CDR1 and CDR2 (germline): SGHRS, YFSETQ. CDR3 loop: CASSEAANYGYTF. The CDR3 DNA reads TGCGCCAGCAGCGAGGCCGCTAACTATGGCTACACCTTC.

This clonotype was found once. The V call is TRBV12-3 or TRBV12-4, the J call TRBJ2-5; 10 nucleotides agree with TRBD1. The end of the DNA is better explained by TRBJ2-7, so the J call may be wrong. CDR3 size: 15 residues. CDR3 loop: CASTWGTGVDYEQYF. CDR3 sequence (DNA): TGTGCCAGCACCTGGGGGACAGGGGTTGATTACGAGCAGTACTTC.

This chain joins TRBV9 and TRBJ1-1; 7 bases are a match to TRBD1. The CDR3 sequence is 17 residues long. With 0 bases clipped from V and 3 bases from J, the junction kept 11 bases outside the gene matches. Germline V CDR1 and CDR2: SGDLS, YYNGEE. CDR3 in DNA: TGTGCCAGCAGCGTAGTGGACAGGACTGCGCCCGACACTGAAGCTTTCTTT. Translation gives CASSVVDRTAPDTEAFF.

CDR3 loop: CASTFIDSNQPQHF. CDR3 in DNA: TGTGCCAGCACCTTTATAGATAGCAATCAGCCCCAGCATTTT. The chain employs TRBV7-3 and TRBJ1-5; no clear D. The V end was cut by 7 bases, the J end by 0 bases, with 10 bases between. The CDR3 totals 14 residues. CDR1 SGHTA and CDR2 FQGTGA come from the germline V gene.

The chain carries TRBV20-1 and TRBJ1-5; no definite D call. CDR1 and CDR2 from the germline V gene are DFQATT and SNEGSKA (reference sequence). The ends were cut back, 3 bases at V and 4 bases at J, with 16 bases in the middle. This CDR3 contains 15 residues. CDR3 sequence (DNA): TGCAGTGCTAGTTTAACTGGTCCGACGAATCAGCCCCAGCATTTT. As protein: CSASLTGPTNQPQHF.

This clonotype was observed at least ten times. The rearrangement joins TRBV7-2 to TRBJ2-3, with D uncertain. The ends were cut back, 6 bases at V and 5 bases at J, with 6 bases in the middle. Germline V lookup: CDR1 SGHTA, CDR2 FQGNSA. This CDR3 spans 11 amino acids. CDR3 in amino acids: CASRAVDTQYF. The CDR3 DNA sequence: TGTGCCAGCAGGGCAGTAGATACGCAGTATTTT.

The V call is TRBV19, the J call TRBJ1-1; D possibly corresponds to TRBD1 (5 bases). The V end lost 6 bases, the J end lost 0 bases, and 20 bases lay between the germline ends. The germline V gene encodes CDR1 LNHDA and CDR2 SQIVND (reference sequence). CDR3 size: 17 residues. The CDR3 nucleotides are TGTGCCAGTAGCATATCTGGTGACAGTATTATGAACACTGAAGCTTTCTTT. Translating gives CASSISGDSIMNTEAFF. Filled out from reference TRBV19 and TRBJ1-1, the complete variable domain reads DGGITQSPKYLFRKEGQNVTLSCEQNLNHDAMYWYRQDPGQGLRLIYYSQIVNDFQKGDIAEGYSVSREKKESFPLTVTSAQKNPTAFYLCASSISGDSIMNTEAFFGQGTRLTVV.

This clonotype was picked up a small number of times. The rearrangement links TRBV10-3 to TRBJ2-7; TRBD1 agrees at 9 bases. This CDR3 contains 14 residues. Germline CDR1 reads ENHRY; CDR2 reads SYGVKD. With V trimmed by 8 bases and J by 3 bases, 8 bases remained unmatched. CDR3 sequence reads: CAILRDRDIYEQYF. Written as DNA, the CDR3 is TGTGCCATCCTCCGGGACAGGGACATCTACGAGCAGTACTTC.

The V and J genes are TRBV27 and TRBJ2-5; 10 nucleotides agree with TRBD1. Matching the DNA end better, TRBJ2-7 makes the J call doubtful. The CDR3 has 15 residues. Germline-derived CDR1 and CDR2 are MNHEY and SMNVEV (reference sequence). CDR3 region: CASRVVTGGFYEQYF. As DNA, the CDR3 is TGTGCCAGCAGAGTCGTGACAGGGGGCTTCTACGAGCAGTACTTC.

The chain recombines TRBV7-9 with TRBJ2-7; D is unclear. The CDR3 is made up of 15 amino acids. The V end lost 0 bases, the J end lost 7 bases, and 16 bases lay between the germline ends. CDR1 and CDR2 from the germline V gene are SEHNR and FQNEAQ (reference sequence). The CDR3 nucleotides are TGTGCCAGCAGCTTAGCTGACTCATCCTACAATGAGCAGTACTTC. Translation: CASSLADSSYNEQYF.

The chain combines TRBV27 with TRBJ2-7; D unresolved. This CDR3 spans 15 amino acids. The V gene's germline CDR1 is MNHEY and CDR2 SMNVEV (reference sequence). Deletions cut 7 bases from V and 0 bases from J, with 16 bases between. Here the CDR3 reads CASTPLGDDSYEQYF. Here the CDR3 DNA reads TGTGCCAGCACCCCTCTAGGAGACGACTCCTACGAGCAGTACTTC.

This clonotype turned up a few times. V is TRBV9 and J is TRBJ2-7; D is possibly TRBD1 or TRBD2 (5 bases each). The V and J ends lost 0 bases and 0 bases respectively, with 10 bases between them. Per the germline V gene, CDR1 is SGDLS and CDR2 is YYNGEE. The CDR3 runs 15 residues. CDR3 amino acids: CASSVAGAFSYEQYF. Written as DNA, the CDR3 is TGTGCCAGCAGCGTAGCCGGGGCCTTCTCCTACGAGCAGTACTTC.

The genes are TRBV12-3 or TRBV12-4 and TRBJ1-1; D not certain. The CDR3 runs 12 residues. Trimming pared 8 bases from V and 1 base from J, leaving 8 bases between. CDR3 protein: CASGLQNTEAFF. The CDR3 region has the DNA TGTGCCAGCGGGTTACAGAACACTGAAGCTTTCTTT.

This clonotype occurred a few times. V and J are TRBV7-2 and TRBJ2-7; the D gene is possibly TRBD2 (6 bases). TRBJ2-5 explains the end of the DNA better; the J call may be wrong. The V gene's germline CDR1 is SGHTA and CDR2 FQGNSA. The CDR3 has 13 amino acids. CDR3 in DNA: TGTGCCAGCAGCTTTGGAGGGATGGAGACCCAGTACTTC. Amino acid sequence: CASSFGGMETQYF.